The TCR beta chain described here comes from a study of shared clonotypes between healthy human individuals. Germline values: CDR1 MDHEN, CDR2 SYDVKM. This CDR3 region has 11 residues. This clone was seen a handful of times. The study drew its donors from healthy HIV-negative adults without recent acute infections or vaccinations. The quantity of DNA used in unsorted PBMC replicate PCRs was approximately 300 ng, corresponding to 25,000 to 30,000 T cell genomes. The unsorted PBMC sample used ten immunoSEQ deep assay plates. The authors' processing: ImmunoSEQ yielded junction-only sequences lacking quality scores, so filtering differed. TCRdb keeps only in-frame clones here, not all; method: immunoSEQ multiplex PCR. D and trimming were read from the DNA, whereas the V and J calls and clone size are those reported in that table. The sample lists about 520,000 clones, over 70% occurring once.

Sequencing was carried out using PBMCs. The sequence came from a woman in her 40s in good health. Some clones in this sample may be carry-over from other donors' samples. This sequence joins TRBV28 and TRBJ1-2, with D unresolved. The CDR3 bases are TGTGCATCCGGGAGGGCGGATGGCTACACCTTC. Its translation: CASGRADGYTF.